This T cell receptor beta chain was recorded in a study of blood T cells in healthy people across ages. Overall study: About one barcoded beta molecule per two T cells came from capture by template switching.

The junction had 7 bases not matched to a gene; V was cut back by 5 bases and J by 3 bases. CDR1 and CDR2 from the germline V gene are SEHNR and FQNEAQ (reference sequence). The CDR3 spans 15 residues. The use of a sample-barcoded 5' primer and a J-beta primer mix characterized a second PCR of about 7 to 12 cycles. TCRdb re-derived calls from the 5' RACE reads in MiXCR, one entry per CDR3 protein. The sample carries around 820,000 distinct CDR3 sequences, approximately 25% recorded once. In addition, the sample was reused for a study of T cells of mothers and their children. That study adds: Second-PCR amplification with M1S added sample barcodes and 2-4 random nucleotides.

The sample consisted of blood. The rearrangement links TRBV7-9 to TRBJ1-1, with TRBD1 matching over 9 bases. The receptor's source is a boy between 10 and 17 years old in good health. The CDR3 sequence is CASSPRQGEHTEAFF. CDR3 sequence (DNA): TGTGCCAGCAGCCCTAGACAGGGGGAGCACACTGAAGCTTTCTTT.